By share of the sample, the clone carrying this TCR beta chain is medium-sized. This specimen comes from a study of technical replicates of blood from a few donors. Germline CDR1 and CDR2: SGHNT and YYREEE (reference sequence). With 4 bases clipped from V and 2 bases from J, the junction kept 7 bases outside the gene matches. CDR3 length: 17 amino acids. TCRdb's copy holds only in-frame clones and misses some; the assay was immunoSEQ multiplex PCR. Here the sample spans roughly 15,000 clones, around nine tenths being singletons. The receptor's source is a human donor in good health. The specimen was PBMCs. The chain employs TRBV5-4 and TRBJ2-3; TRBD2 agrees at 13 bases. This CDR3 is CASSVRLAGGPTDTQYF. The CDR3 coding sequence is TGTGCCAGCAGCGTGAGACTAGCGGGAGGTCCCACAGATACGCAGTATTTT.